The 9 T cell receptor beta chains below all came from one sample that was sequenced in a study of identical twins. TCRdb independently ran MiXCR on the 5' RACE reads; one entry per CDR3 protein. The table records some 1,600,000 distinct CDR3 sequences, about 31% of them present only once. Sequenced: cord blood. These receptor sequences come from a newborn girl in good health.

The chain links TRBV18 to TRBJ1-4; a possible D gene is TRBD1 (5 bases). Trimming cost V 3 bases and J 3 bases, with 14 bases left between them. Germline-derived CDR1 and CDR2 are KGHSH and LQKENI. The CDR3 totals 16 residues. The CDR3 coding sequence is TGTGCCAGCTCACCGGGACGGGGCGCGTCTAATGAAAAACTGTTTTTT. It yields the protein CASSPGRGASNEKLFF. Looking up the rest from reference TRBV18 and TRBJ1-4 gives the full variable domain: NAGVMQNPRHLVRRRGQEARLRCSPMKGHSHVYWYRQLPEEGLKFMVYLQKENIIDESGMPKERFSAEFPKEGPSILRIQQVVRGDSAAYFCASSPGRGASNEKLFFGSGTQLSVL.

This rearrangement joins TRBV4-1 to TRBJ2-1; D is unclear. The J call may be wrong; the DNA end is better matched by TRBJ2-7. CDR3 length: 13 residues. Germline loops: CDR1 MGHRA, CDR2 YSYEKL. The CDR3 region has the DNA TGCGCCAGCAGCCAAGTCCAGTACAATGAGCAGTACTTC. Amino acids: CASSQVQYNEQYF.

This clonotype has only a few counts. The chain is built from TRBV7-2 and TRBJ2-3; D ambiguous. V was pared by 4 bases and J by 0 bases, with 11 bases between. This CDR3 contains 15 residues. Germline V gene data show CDR1 as SGHTA and CDR2 as FQGNSA. This chain's CDR3 is CASSSYFSSTDTQYF. The DNA for the CDR3 is TGTGCCAGCAGCTCCTACTTCTCTAGCACAGATACGCAGTATTTT.

Turning to this clonotype: One junction end disagrees with the germline gene, perhaps due to a read error. The rearrangement joins TRBV5-1 to TRBJ1-4; TRBD1 matches at 8 bases. Germline CDR1 and CDR2: SGHRS and YFSETQ. This CDR3 spans 15 amino acids. CDR3: CASSGRTGTNEELFF. CDR3 sequence (DNA): TGCGCCAGCAGCGGGAGGACAGGGACTAATGAAGAACTGTTTTTT.

In this sample, this clonotype turned up a few times. The CDR3 region is CATSEEGTPIYNEQFF. The CDR3 DNA reads TGTGCCACCAGTGAGGAGGGGACTCCGATCTACAATGAGCAGTTCTTC. V usage is TRBV24-1 and J usage is TRBJ2-1; TRBD2 is a possible D gene (6 bases). The CDR3 spans 16 residues. CDR1 and CDR2 (germline): KGHDR, SFDVKD. V shed 4 bases and J shed 3 bases, with 15 bases lying between them.

Comment on this clonotype: The junction and the germline gene differ at one end; a read error may be behind it. This chain uses TRBV20-1 with TRBJ2-1; the D gene could be TRBD1 or TRBD2 (6 bases each). Germline-derived CDR1 and CDR2 are DFQATT and SNEGSKA (reference sequence). CDR3 length: 17 residues. The CDR3 DNA reads TGCAGTGCTCGAGATAAACGGGGGCTCAGCTCCTACAATGAGCAGTTCTTC. Protein sequence: CSARDKRGLSSYNEQFF.

This rearrangement joins TRBV6-5 to TRBJ1-1; 7 nucleotides line up with TRBD1. The germline CDR1 and CDR2 sequences are MNHEY and SVGAGI. Unmatched junction bases numbered 13, after V lost 8 bases and J lost 1 base. The CDR3 runs 16 residues. For the CDR3, the DNA is TGTGCCAGCGCCAGGGGGGAGGGAAGGGGGAACACTGAAGCTTTCTTT. As protein: CASARGEGRGNTEAFF.

This clonotype was detected a few times. CDR3 sequence reads: CASSHAGLSTDTQYF. CDR3 nucleotide sequence: TGTGCCAGCAGTCATGCAGGGTTAAGCACAGATACGCAGTATTTT. J is TRBJ2-3 and V is TRBV27, with D maybe TRBD1 (5 bases). Trimming removed 5 bases at V and 0 bases at J, with 12 bases between. From germline, CDR1 is MNHEY and CDR2 SMNVEV (reference sequence). The CDR3 has 15 residues.

The V call is TRBV7-9, the J call TRBJ1-1; maybe TRBD1 (6 bases). In germline, CDR1 is SEHNR, CDR2 FQNEAQ (reference sequence). This CDR3 comprises 12 residues. With 5 bases removed from V and 6 bases from J, the gap between germline ends came to 10 bases. The CDR3 coding sequence is TGTGCCAGCAGCAAAACAGGGTCTGAAGCTTTCTTT. It is translated as CASSKTGSEAFF.